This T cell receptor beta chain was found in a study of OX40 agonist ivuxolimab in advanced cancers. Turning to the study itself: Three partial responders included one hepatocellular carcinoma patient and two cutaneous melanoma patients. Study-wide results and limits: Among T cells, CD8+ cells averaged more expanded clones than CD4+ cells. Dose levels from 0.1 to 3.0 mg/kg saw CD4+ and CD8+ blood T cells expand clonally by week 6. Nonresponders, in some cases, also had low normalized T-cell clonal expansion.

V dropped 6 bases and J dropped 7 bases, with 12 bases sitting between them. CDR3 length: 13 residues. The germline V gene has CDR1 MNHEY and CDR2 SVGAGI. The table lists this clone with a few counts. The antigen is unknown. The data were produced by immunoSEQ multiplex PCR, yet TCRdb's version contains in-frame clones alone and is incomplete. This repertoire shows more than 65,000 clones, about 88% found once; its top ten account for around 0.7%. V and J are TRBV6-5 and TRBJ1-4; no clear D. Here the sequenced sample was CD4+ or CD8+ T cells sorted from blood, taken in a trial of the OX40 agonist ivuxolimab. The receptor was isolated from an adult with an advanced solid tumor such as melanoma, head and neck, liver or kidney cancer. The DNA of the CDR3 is TGTGCCAGCAGGGGGAACGGAGCTGAAAAACTGTTTTTT. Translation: CASRGNGAEKLFF.